Below are 32 T cell receptor beta chains sequenced from a single sample in a study of blood T cells in healthy people across ages. The authors ran a second PCR of roughly 6 to 12 cycles using a sample-barcoded 5' primer and a J-beta primer mix. From the 5' RACE reads, TCRdb called clonotypes with MiXCR, one entry per CDR3 protein. This sample has around 940,000 distinct CDR3 sequences, with roughly 47% found just once. Sequencing input: blood. All receptors derive from a woman aged 55 to 70 in good health.

The CDR3 protein is CASSVGLPYEQYF. The DNA for the CDR3 is TGTGCCAGCAGTGTGGGCTTACCATACGAGCAGTACTTC. The V call is TRBV27, the J call TRBJ2-4; D remains ambiguous. The end of the DNA is better explained by TRBJ2-7, so the J call may be wrong. This CDR3 comprises 13 residues. Germline V gene data show CDR1 as MNHEY and CDR2 as SMNVEV (reference sequence).

The rearrangement joins TRBV2 to TRBJ2-2, with D possibly TRBD1 on 6 matching bases. V was trimmed by 6 bases and J by 5 bases, leaving 16 bases between them. CDR1 SNHLY and CDR2 FYNNEI come from the germline V gene. CDR3 size: 15 residues. The CDR3 bases are TGTGCCAGCAGGGCAGGGGATCCAGAAACCGGGGAGCTGTTTTTT. It encodes CASRAGDPETGELFF.

This clonotype was found a few times. This rearrangement joins TRBV6-4 to TRBJ2-1; 8 nucleotides line up with TRBD1. Trimming took 6 bases from V and 4 from J; bases not matched to a gene: 8. This CDR3 is built from 15 residues. The germline CDR1 and CDR2 sequences are MRHNA and SNTAGT. In nucleotides, the CDR3 is TGTGCCAGCAGGGCCGGACAGGGCCCGTACAATGAGCAGTTCTTC. Translation gives CASRAGQGPYNEQFF.

The rearrangement links TRBV29-1 to TRBJ2-3; the match to TRBD1 covers 9 bases. Germline CDR1 reads SQVTM; CDR2 reads ANQGSEA. Germline trimming cut 4 bases from V and 3 bases from J; bases unmatched to any gene: 5. The CDR3 consists of 14 residues. CDR3 sequence reads: CSVVRDRETDTQYF. CDR3 DNA: TGCAGCGTTGTAAGGGACAGGGAAACAGATACGCAGTATTTT.

This rearrangement joins TRBV3-1 to TRBJ2-5; unclear D gene. The CDR3 consists of 14 residues. The germline V gene encodes CDR1 LGHDT and CDR2 YNNKEL (reference sequence). With 4 bases removed from V and 0 bases from J, the gap between germline ends came to 9 bases. CDR3: CASSPTPYQETQYF. CDR3 nucleotide sequence: TGTGCCAGCAGCCCAACTCCGTACCAAGAGACCCAGTACTTC.

J is TRBJ2-6 and V is TRBV7-3; perhaps TRBD2 as D (6 bases). CDR1 is SGHTA and CDR2 is FQGTGA in the germline V gene. Trimming stripped 2 bases from V and 4 bases from J, with 18 bases between. This CDR3 has 18 amino acids. As DNA, the CDR3 is TGTGCCAGCAGCTTAGACGGTGTGGGACTTATGGGGGCCAACGTCCTGACTTTC. It yields the protein CASSLDGVGLMGANVLTF.

A few counts support this clonotype. This chain links TRBV10-3 with TRBJ2-7; the D gene is possibly TRBD2 (5 bases). Trimming left V 4 bases short and J 3 bases short, with 16 bases between. The CDR3 is 15 amino acids. Germline V CDR1 and CDR2: ENHRY, SYGVKD. The CDR3 loop is CAISGGSSGSYEQYF. CDR3 in DNA: TGTGCCATCAGTGGAGGGTCTTCGGGAAGCTACGAGCAGTACTTC.

CDR3 in DNA: TGCAGCGTTGGAGATGTCAATGAAAAACTGTTTTTT. Protein product: CSVGDVNEKLFF. The chain links TRBV29-1 to TRBJ1-4; no reliable D call. CDR3 length: 12 residues. CDR1 and CDR2 from the germline V gene are SQVTM and ANQGSEA. V gave up 4 bases and J gave up 5 bases, with 8 bases separating them.

V usage is TRBV25-1 and J usage is TRBJ1-2; D call uncertain. In germline, CDR1 is MGHDK, CDR2 SYGVNS. The CDR3 covers 14 residues. Between the trimmed V and J ends, which lost 2 bases and 7 bases, there was a span of 14 bases. The CDR3 region is CASSEGFGVGGYTF. Here the CDR3 DNA reads TGTGCCAGCAGTGAAGGTTTCGGGGTGGGTGGCTACACCTTC.

This chain joins TRBV5-1 and TRBJ2-3; 7 nucleotides match TRBD2. CDR3 size: 19 residues. The germline V gene has CDR1 SGHRS and CDR2 YFSETQ. V dropped 4 bases and J dropped 2; count of bases not matched to a gene: 19. The CDR3 loop reads CASSPSSGGSWVATDTQYF. Written as DNA, the CDR3 is TGCGCCAGCAGCCCAAGCTCTGGCGGGAGTTGGGTAGCCACAGATACGCAGTATTTT.

The sample holds a few counts of this clonotype. This chain uses TRBV20-1 with TRBJ2-7; 7 bases agree with TRBD1. The ends lost 5 bases at V and 2 bases at J; junction bases unmatched: 12. Germline CDR1 reads DFQATT; CDR2 reads SNEGSKA (reference sequence). The CDR3 length is 15 residues. The CDR3 nucleotides read TGCAGTGCTTACCCGACAGGGCCCCTAGCCTACGAGCAGTACTTC. Translating gives CSAYPTGPLAYEQYF.

In this sample, this clonotype turned up a few times. The CDR3 reads CATLGTHYGYTF. The CDR3 DNA reads as TGTGCCACGCTAGGGACCCACTATGGCTACACCTTC. This chain joins TRBV28 and TRBJ1-2, with a tentative D call TRBD1 (5 bases). The CDR3 covers 12 residues. CDR1 and CDR2 (germline): MDHEN, SYDVKM. The germline V and J ends were trimmed by 10 bases and 3 bases, with 12 bases remaining between them.

As to this clonotype: A read error may account for a junction end that differs from germline. This sequence joins TRBV29-1 and TRBJ2-1; D is perhaps TRBD1 (6 bases). The J call may be faulty, since TRBJ2-7 better matches the DNA end. Germline V CDR1 and CDR2: SQVTM, ANQGSEA. This CDR3 has 14 residues. DNA of the CDR3: TGCGGCGTTGTGAAGGACAGCTCCTACAATGAGCAGTACTTC. This gives the protein CGVVKDSSYNEQYF.

This clonotype was counted a few times. The chain has TRBV20-1 and TRBJ2-3; no firm D call. The CDR3 has 13 residues. Germline V gives CDR1 DFQATT, CDR2 SNEGSKA (reference sequence). V was clipped by 8 bases and J by 4 bases, with 16 bases between them. The CDR3 DNA sequence: TGCAGTCAGAACGGACGGTCTGCAGATACGCAGTATTTT. Translating gives CSQNGRSADTQYF.

V usage is TRBV7-2 and J usage is TRBJ2-1; D unresolved. V was pared by 0 bases and J by 13 bases, with 7 bases between. This CDR3 spans 11 amino acids. Germline CDR1 and CDR2: SGHTA and FQGNSA. This CDR3 reads CASSLAQTQFF. The CDR3 coding sequence is TGTGCCAGCAGCTTAGCCCAGACCCAGTTCTTC.

The rearrangement links TRBV10-3 to TRBJ2-7; 11 bases fit TRBD1. The J segment lost 6 bases and the V segment lost 7 bases, leaving 5 bases of the junction unmatched. The germline V gene encodes CDR1 ENHRY and CDR2 SYGVKD. The CDR3 has 13 amino acids. Here the CDR3 DNA reads TGTGCCATCAAAATGGGACAGGGGGTCGAGCAGTACTTC. Translating it yields CAIKMGQGVEQYF.

The rearrangement joins TRBV18 to TRBJ2-1; D is undetermined. CDR3 length equals 12 residues. Trimming took 2 bases from V and 10 from J, leaving 9 bases between them. Germline V gene sequence: CDR1 KGHSH, CDR2 LQKENI. The CDR3 DNA sequence: TGTGCCAGCTCACCAAGTCTTCCGGAGCAGTTCTTC. Translated, it gives CASSPSLPEQFF.

This clonotype was observed a few times. The V and J genes are TRBV20-1 and TRBJ2-5; D is ambiguous. The CDR3 length is 14 residues. Germline CDR1 DFQATT, CDR2 SNEGSKA (reference sequence). V was shortened by 0 bases and J by 1 base, with 9 bases between the two germline ends. The CDR3, as DNA: TGCAGTGCTAGAGATCGTAGTTTCCAAGAGACCCAGTACTTC. It codes for CSARDRSFQETQYF.

The CDR3 loop is CASSQLPTGTYEQYF. DNA of the CDR3: TGCGCCAGCAGCCAGCTCCCGACAGGGACCTACGAGCAGTACTTC. This chain joins TRBV4-3 and TRBJ2-7, with TRBD1 matching 7 bases. The length of the CDR3 is 15 residues. Germline CDR1 LGHNA, CDR2 YSLEER. V shed 3 bases and J 2 bases; nucleotides not matched to a gene: 7.

This clonotype was found once. This chain uses TRBV5-1 with TRBJ2-5, with a weak D call TRBD1 (6 bases). Germline CDR1 and CDR2: SGHRS and YFSETQ. V dropped 4 bases and J dropped 5 bases, with 15 bases sitting between them. This CDR3 has 14 amino acids. CDR3 nucleotide sequence: TGCGCCAGCAGCCGCGGACAGAATGGCGAGACCCAGTACTTC. Its translation is CASSRGQNGETQYF. The full variable domain, with the rest looked up from reference TRBV5-1 and TRBJ2-5, is KAGVTQTPRYLIKTRGQQVTLSCSPISGHRSVSWYQQTPGQGLQFLFEYFSETQRNKGNFPGRFSGRQFSNSRSEMNVSTLELGDSALYLCASSRGQNGETQYFGPGTRLLVL.

Remarks on this clonotype: A read error is possible here, since a much larger clone lies one base away. The rearrangement joins TRBV29-1 to TRBJ2-7; D is possibly TRBD2 (6 bases). CDR3 length: 13 residues. Germline CDR1 reads SQVTM; CDR2 reads ANQGSEA. The V and J ends lost 0 bases and 3 bases respectively, with 9 bases between them. This chain's CDR3 is CSVEETRSYEQYF. CDR3 nucleotide sequence: TGCAGCGTTGAAGAGACTAGGAGCTACGAGCAGTACTTC.

The chain has TRBV10-3 and TRBJ2-5; TRBD1 might be the D (6 bases). V lost 0 bases, J lost 10 bases, and 15 bases lay in between. Germline assignment: CDR1 ENHRY and CDR2 SYGVKD. The CDR3 is 14 residues long. CDR3 nucleotide sequence: TGTGCCATCAGTGAGTCGCGTTACCCGACAGGCCAGTACTTC. It encodes CAISESRYPTGQYF.

J is TRBJ2-1 and V is TRBV27, with a possible D match to TRBD1 (6 bases). The length of the CDR3 is 14 residues. Trimming removed 5 bases from V and 5 bases from J, with 13 bases in between. The germline V gene has CDR1 MNHEY and CDR2 SMNVEV (reference sequence). CDR3 protein: CASSKQGSNNEQFF. CDR3 in DNA: TGTGCCAGCAGTAAGCAGGGGTCGAACAATGAGCAGTTCTTC.

This clonotype was picked up a small number of times. The chain links TRBV6-1 to TRBJ1-5; D unclear. Trimming stripped 3 bases from V and 2 bases from J, with 8 bases between. The CDR3 is 14 residues long. CDR1 is MNHNS, CDR2 SASEGT, per germline. The CDR3 region has the DNA TGTGCCAGCAGTGATACGGGAGGCAATCAGCCCCAGCATTTT. It yields the protein CASSDTGGNQPQHF.

The J gene is TRBJ2-1, the V gene TRBV6-6; 7 bases map to TRBD1. Germline-derived CDR1 and CDR2 are MNHNY and SVGAGI (reference sequence). Germline trimming cut 5 bases from V and 5 bases from J; bases unmatched to any gene: 6. This CDR3 has 14 amino acids. Here the CDR3 reads CASSTGQSNNEQFF. CDR3 coding DNA: TGTGCCAGCAGTACGGGACAGTCAAACAATGAGCAGTTCTTC.

The V call is TRBV5-1, the J call TRBJ2-5, with a weak D call TRBD1 (5 bases). V was shortened by 5 bases and J by 2 bases, with 13 bases between the two germline ends. The germline V gene has CDR1 SGHRS and CDR2 YFSETQ. The CDR3 totals 14 residues. CDR3 amino acids: CASRPDRSQETQYF. The CDR3 DNA is TGCGCCAGCAGACCTGACAGATCTCAAGAGACCCAGTACTTC.

This clonotype was observed a handful of times. V usage is TRBV13 and J usage is TRBJ2-7; TRBD2 matches at 9 bases. The germline V gene has CDR1 PRHDT and CDR2 FYEKMQ (reference sequence). Trimming removed 10 bases from V and 5 bases from J; junction bases left unmatched: 12. The CDR3 has 14 amino acids. The CDR3 nucleotides read TGTGCCACCCGTCCGGGACTAGCTACCCACGAGCAGTACTTC. The encoded protein is CATRPGLATHEQYF.

The rearrangement uses TRBV12-3 or TRBV12-4 and TRBJ2-4; tentative D call: TRBD1 (6 bases). The CDR3 has 13 residues. V was cut by 3 bases and J by 6 bases, with 9 bases left in between. In DNA form, the CDR3 reads TGTGCCAGCAGTTTTGGGACAAGAAACATTCAGTACTTC. Amino acid sequence: CASSFGTRNIQYF.

The CDR3 is CASSAPGIWETQYF. As DNA, the CDR3 is TGTGCCAGCAGCGCACCAGGGATTTGGGAGACCCAGTACTTC. The rearrangement uses TRBV9 and TRBJ2-5; tentatively, D is TRBD1 (5 bases). This CDR3 comprises 14 residues. V was pared by 3 bases and J by 5 bases, with 14 bases between. Germline assignment: CDR1 SGDLS and CDR2 YYNGEE.

The chain has TRBV5-1 and TRBJ1-5; D remains unclear. V was cut by 1 base and J by 3 bases, with 8 bases left in between. Germline CDR1 and CDR2: SGHRS and YFSETQ. This CDR3 has 14 residues. The CDR3 nucleotides are TGCGCCAGCAGCTTGACTGGGGTCAATCAGCCCCAGCATTTT. Translated: CASSLTGVNQPQHF.

This clonotype was seen more than once but under ten times. The rearrangement uses TRBV20-1 and TRBJ2-1; TRBD2 agrees at 8 bases. V lost 6 bases, J lost 7 bases, and 14 bases stayed unmatched. The germline V gene encodes CDR1 DFQATT and CDR2 SNEGSKA (reference sequence). The CDR3 runs to 15 residues. The CDR3 sequence is CSAYGSGSEKNEQFF. As DNA, the CDR3 is TGCAGTGCCTATGGGAGCGGGAGTGAGAAGAATGAGCAGTTCTTC.

This clonotype was picked up a small number of times. The rearrangement uses TRBV12-3 or TRBV12-4 and TRBJ2-7, with a possible D match to TRBD1 (5 bases). CDR3 length: 14 residues. V lost 3 bases and J 4 bases, leaving 13 bases between the germline ends. The CDR3 DNA follows: TGTGCCAGCAGTTTTGGGGCAGTGGGGTACGAGCAGTACTTC. It codes for CASSFGAVGYEQYF.